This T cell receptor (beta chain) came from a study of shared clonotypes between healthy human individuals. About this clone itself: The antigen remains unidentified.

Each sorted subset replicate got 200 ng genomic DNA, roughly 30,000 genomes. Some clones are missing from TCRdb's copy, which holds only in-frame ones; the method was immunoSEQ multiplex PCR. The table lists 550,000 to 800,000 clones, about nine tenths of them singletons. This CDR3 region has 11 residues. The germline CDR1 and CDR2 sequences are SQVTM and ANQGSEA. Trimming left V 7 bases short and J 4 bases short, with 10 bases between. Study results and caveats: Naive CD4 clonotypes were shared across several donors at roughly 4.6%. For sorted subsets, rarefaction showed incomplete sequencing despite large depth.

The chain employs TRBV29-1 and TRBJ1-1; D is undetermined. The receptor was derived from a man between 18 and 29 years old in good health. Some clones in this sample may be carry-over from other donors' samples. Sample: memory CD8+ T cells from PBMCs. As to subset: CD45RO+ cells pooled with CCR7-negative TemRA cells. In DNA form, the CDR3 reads TGCAGCGCCTCTAGTCCCACTGAAGCTTTCTTT. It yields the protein CSASSPTEAFF.